Listed below are T cell receptor beta chains from one sample, sequenced in a study of blood T cell repertoires in COVID-19. Sequencing was performed with immunoSEQ multiplex PCR; in TCRdb, only in-frame clones are kept and a portion is missing. This table has approximately 27,000 clones, about 80% appearing once. Sequencing was performed on peripheral blood. These receptors were taken from a man in his 70s with acute or convalescent COVID-19. CDR3s include the opening cysteine and the closing phenylalanine or tryptophan. A D gene is named only where the DNA matches it firmly. Only part of the rows carry a size: once, few, many, or a class if the clone is expanded.

TRBJ1-2 | - | TRBV6-5 | - | CASRKQGEGGYTF | TGTGCCAGCAGGAAACAGGGTGAGGGTGGCTACACCTTC
TRBJ2-7 | - | TRBV6-5 | - | CASSGSRAYEQYF | TGTGCCAGCTCCGGGTCACGAGCATACGAGCAGTACTTC
TRBJ1-1 | - | TRBV7-9 | - | CASSFRGIDTEAFF | TGTGCCAGCAGCTTCAGGGGTATCGACACTGAAGCTTTCTTT
TRBJ2-2 | - | TRBV11-2 | - | CASSRALTTTTGELFF | TGTGCCAGCAGCCGGGCCTTGACTACGACCACCGGGGAGCTGTTTTTT
TRBJ2-3 | TRBD1 | TRBV5-1 | - | CASSTTGASDTQYF | TGCGCCAGCAGCACGACAGGGGCATCAGATACGCAGTATTTT
TRBJ2-2 | TRBD1 | TRBV9 | few | CASSAGQGIGELFF | TGTGCCAGCAGCGCGGGACAGGGAATCGGGGAGCTGTTTTTT
TRBJ2-3 | TRBD2 | TRBV7-9 | - | CASSLNPGGPYTDTQYF | TGTGCCAGCAGCTTAAATCCGGGGGGTCCCTACACAGATACGCAGTATTTT
TRBJ1-2 | TRBD1 | TRBV7-9 | - | CASSPTGGYGYTF | TGTGCCAGCAGCCCCACAGGGGGCTATGGCTACACCTTC
TRBJ1-1 | TRBD1 | TRBV7-9 | once | CASSQYRDRGTEAFF | TGTGCCAGCAGCCAATACCGGGACAGGGGCACTGAAGCTTTCTTT
TRBJ1-2 | TRBD1 | TRBV3-1/TRBV3-2 | - | CASSQVTGGNYGYTF | TGTGCCAGCAGCCAGGTGACAGGGGGGAACTATGGCTACACCTTC
TRBJ1-2 | - | TRBV2 | - | CASSPGGSAALANYGYTF | TGTGCCAGCAGCCCCGGAGGATCCGCGGCTTTAGCTAACTATGGCTACACCTTC
TRBJ1-5 | TRBD1 | TRBV28 | once | CASSEETGYQPQHF | TGTGCCAGCAGTGAAGAGACAGGGTATCAGCCCCAGCATTTT
TRBJ1-2 | TRBD1 | TRBV4-1 | - | CASSQSWTGSHGYTF | TGCGCCAGCAGCCAATCTTGGACAGGGAGCCATGGCTACACCTTC
TRBJ1-2 | - | TRBV3-1/TRBV3-2 | - | CASSQEWGHGYTF | TGTGCCAGCAGCCAAGAATGGGGCCACGGCTACACCTTC
TRBJ2-7 | TRBD1 | TRBV19 | - | CASNPGQGEVYEQYF | TGTGCCAGTAACCCGGGACAGGGTGAGGTCTACGAGCAGTACTTC
TRBJ2-7 | - | TRBV29-1 | - | CSVERNSGYEQYF | TGCAGCGTTGAGAGGAACAGCGGCTACGAGCAGTACTTC
TRBJ1-1 | TRBD1 | TRBV2 | - | CASSGTVRGTEAFF | TGTGCCAGCAGCGGGACAGTTAGGGGCACTGAAGCTTTCTTT
TRBJ1-2 | - | TRBV4-3 | few | CASSQDNVGQSYGYTF | TGCGCCAGCAGCCAAGATAATGTTGGACAAAGCTATGGCTACACCTTC
TRBJ2-7 | TRBD2 | TRBV28 | - | CASRMSSGSYEQYF | TGTGCCAGCAGAATGTCTAGCGGGAGTTACGAGCAGTACTTC
TRBJ1-1 | TRBD1 | TRBV7-2 | - | CASSLRTGRNTEAFF | TGTGCCAGCAGCTTACGGACAGGACGGAACACTGAAGCTTTCTTT
TRBJ1-2 | TRBD1 | TRBV19 | - | CASSTPLRDRVYGYTF | TGTGCCAGTAGTACACCCCTCCGGGACAGGGTCTATGGCTACACCTTC
TRBJ2-3 | TRBD2 | TRBV7-2 | - | CASSTYYSGGADTQYF | TGTGCCAGCAGCACGTACTATAGCGGGGGGGCAGATACGCAGTATTTT
TRBJ2-1 | - | TRBV14 | - | CASSQGTRAYNEQFF | TGTGCCAGCAGCCAAGGTACACGGGCCTACAATGAGCAGTTCTTC
TRBJ1-5 | - | TRBV18 | - | CASSPRGEGNQPQHF | TGTGCCAGCTCACCACGCGGGGAAGGCAATCAGCCCCAGCATTTT
TRBJ1-5 | TRBD1 | TRBV7-2 | - | CASSLGQGGLGPQHF | TGTGCCAGCAGCCTGGGACAGGGGGGTCTGGGGCCCCAGCATTTT
TRBJ2-5 | - | TRBV6-2/TRBV6-3 | once | CASSPVRRQETQYF | TGTGCCAGCAGCCCCGTCCGCCGGCAAGAGACCCAGTACTTC
TRBJ1-4 | TRBD1 | TRBV18 | many | CASSPPGTGGEKLFF | TGTGCCAGCTCACCACCGGGGACAGGGGGCGAAAAACTGTTTTTT
TRBJ2-3 | - | TRBV2 | - | CASSPPFTDTQYF | TGTGCCAGCAGCCCCCCTTTCACAGATACGCAGTATTTT
TRBJ1-3 | TRBD1 | TRBV5-4 | - | CASSLGTVRSGNTIYF | TGTGCCAGCAGCTTAGGGACAGTGCGCTCTGGAAACACCATATATTTT
TRBJ2-3 | - | TRBV5-1 | - | CASSLGAIRDTQYF | TGCGCCAGCAGCCTGGGGGCTATCCGCGATACGCAGTATTTT
TRBJ2-7 | TRBD2 | TRBV27 | - | CASSLGLGTTSYEQYF | TGTGCCAGCAGTTTAGGTCTTGGGACTACCTCCTACGAGCAGTACTTC
TRBJ2-7 | - | TRBV9 | many | CASSVEELSEQYF | TGTGCCAGCAGCGTAGAAGAGCTTTCAGAGCAGTACTTC
TRBJ1-2 | - | TRBV14 | - | CASSLAGLNGYTF | TGTGCCAGCAGCCTGGCGGGGCTTAATGGCTACACCTTC
TRBJ2-5 | - | TRBV9 | - | CASSFSGSKETQYF | TGTGCCAGCAGCTTTAGCGGTAGCAAAGAGACCCAGTACTTC
TRBJ1-4 | TRBD1 | TRBV9 | - | CASSAGTGNEKLFF | TGTGCCAGCAGCGCGGGGACAGGGAATGAAAAACTGTTTTTT
TRBJ2-1 | TRBD2 | TRBV5-1 | - | CASSSATSGGGEQFF | TGCGCCAGCAGCTCCGCGACTAGCGGGGGGGGTGAGCAGTTCTTC
TRBJ1-1 | TRBD1 | TRBV2 | - | CASSPTGVNTEAFF | TGTGCCAGCAGCCCAACAGGGGTGAACACTGAAGCTTTCTTT
TRBJ2-7 | TRBD2 | TRBV5-1 | - | CASSLTSGNSYEQYF | TGCGCCAGCAGCCTGACTAGCGGGAACTCCTACGAGCAGTACTTC
TRBJ2-1 | TRBD2 | TRBV6-2/TRBV6-3 | - | CASSYIDGRVNEQFF | TGTGCCAGCAGTTACATTGACGGGAGGGTCAATGAGCAGTTCTTC
TRBJ2-2 | - | TRBV29-1 | few | CSAVQGNTGELFF | TGCAGCGCCGTACAGGGGAACACCGGGGAGCTGTTTTTT
TRBJ2-5 | - | TRBV7-2 | - | CASSLDRAGTQYF | TGTGCCAGCAGCTTAGACAGGGCAGGGACCCAGTACTTC
TRBJ1-1 | - | TRBV6-4 | - | CASLRGGEGGRGAEAFF | TGTGCCAGCCTCCGGGGGGGGGAAGGAGGCCGAGGGGCTGAAGCTTTCTTT
TRBJ2-1 | TRBD1 | TRBV27 | - | CASSSWDRGSYNEQFF | TGTGCCAGCAGTTCTTGGGACAGAGGCTCCTACAATGAGCAGTTCTTC
TRBJ1-5 | - | TRBV19 | - | CASSIDLLLGARDFNQPQHF | TGTGCCAGTAGTATAGATCTCTTACTGGGGGCGCGAGATTTCAATCAGCCCCAGCATTTT
TRBJ1-3 | - | TRBV12-3/TRBV12-4 | - | CASSSSRGNTIYF | TGTGCCAGCAGTTCATCGCGTGGAAACACCATATATTTT
TRBJ2-7 | TRBD1 | TRBV30 | - | CAWSVGPIVYRGPLYEQYF | TGTGCCTGGAGTGTAGGCCCCATCGTATACAGGGGGCCGTTATACGAGCAGTACTTC
TRBJ2-2 | TRBD1 | TRBV6-1 | - | CASSEGPQGANTGELFF | TGTGCCAGCAGTGAGGGGCCACAGGGGGCTAACACCGGGGAGCTGTTTTTT
TRBJ2-2 | TRBD1 | TRBV10-1 | - | CASSESPGQGDTGELFF | TGCGCCAGCAGTGAGTCGCCGGGACAGGGAGACACCGGGGAGCTGTTTTTT
TRBJ2-1 | TRBD2 | TRBV6-5 | - | CASSNLAGVSTDEQFF | TGTGCCAGCAGTAACTTAGCGGGAGTCTCTACGGATGAGCAGTTCTTC
TRBJ1-1 | - | TRBV12-5 | - | CASGRNDRNTEAFF | TGTGCTAGTGGTAGAAACGACAGGAACACTGAAGCTTTCTTT
TRBJ2-7 | - | TRBV7-2 | - | CASSLSAYEQYF | TGTGCCAGCAGCCTCTCGGCCTACGAGCAGTACTTC
TRBJ2-1 | - | TRBV6-5 | - | CAAERRSSYNEQFF | TGTGCCGCAGAGCGGCGGAGCTCCTACAATGAGCAGTTCTTC
TRBJ2-2 | - | TRBV21-1 | - | CASSKRRGFPGELFF | TGTGCCAGCAGCAAAAGGCGGGGTTTTCCCGGGGAGCTGTTTTTT
TRBJ2-1 | TRBD2 | TRBV11-1 | few | CASSLRRGTNNEQFF | TGTGCCAGCAGCTTACGGCGGGGGACCAACAATGAGCAGTTCTTC
TRBJ1-5 | TRBD1 | TRBV25-1 | - | CASSQSGDRGQPQHF | TGTGCCAGCAGTCAGAGCGGGGACAGGGGTCAGCCCCAGCATTTT
TRBJ1-2 | - | TRBV2 | - | CASTDRLYGYTF | TGTGCCAGCACCGACAGGCTCTATGGCTACACCTTC
TRBJ1-5 | - | TRBV4-3 | - | CASSQVRGQPQHF | TGCGCCAGCAGCCAAGTGCGAGGGCAGCCCCAGCATTTT
TRBJ2-2 | - | TRBV27 | - | CASSLTGSRELFF | TGTGCCAGCAGTCTCACAGGTAGCAGGGAGCTGTTTTTT
TRBJ2-5 | - | TRBV9 | - | CASSVGGEETQYF | TGTGCCAGCAGCGTAGGGGGGGAAGAGACCCAGTACTTC
TRBJ2-5 | - | TRBV7-7 | - | CASTPAGESAQYF | TGTGCCAGCACCCCGGCAGGGGAAAGCGCCCAGTACTTC